The 12 T cell receptor beta chains listed next were all sequenced from one sample in a study of T cells in Graves' hyperthyroidism and ophthalmopathy. The source material, RNA transcripts, was used to amplify TCR beta CDR3 regions. A first-round RT-PCR of the TCR CDR3 used the HTBI primer set. TCRdb called the multiplex PCR reads again in MiXCR, with one record for every CDR3 protein. The sample has 500,000 to 650,000 distinct CDR3 sequences, about 15% seen once; the top ten hold 12%. The sample taken for sequencing was blood. These receptors came from a woman between 50 and 59 years old with Graves' ophthalmopathy.

On this clonotype: This sequence may be a read error, since a much larger clone differs from it by one base. The chain couples TRBV2 to TRBJ2-3; TRBD2 aligns across 11 bases. The germline V gene has CDR1 SNHLY and CDR2 FYNNEI. The CDR3 totals 15 residues. CDR3 sequence reads: CASSRLAGTTGTQYF. The DNA for the CDR3 is TGTGCCAGCAGTAGACTAGCGGGAACCACAGGTACGCAGTATTTT.

This clonotype was detected many times. The chain joins TRBV28 to TRBJ1-5, with 9 bases aligning to TRBD1. The length of the CDR3 is 15 residues. Losses at the gene ends were 5 bases for V and 7 bases for J; bases not matched to a gene: 9. Germline V lookup: CDR1 MDHEN, CDR2 SYDVKM. CDR3 loop: CASSQTGGRVQPQHF. In nucleotides, the CDR3 is TGTGCCAGCAGTCAAACAGGGGGCAGGGTCCAGCCCCAGCATTTT.

The rearrangement uses TRBV28 and TRBJ2-2; D not certain. The CDR3 loop spans 16 amino acids. Germline V lookup: CDR1 MDHEN, CDR2 SYDVKM. Trimming pared 7 bases from V and 4 bases from J, leaving 19 bases between. CDR3 region: CASTLGLGYTTGELFF. CDR3 nucleotides: TGTGCCAGCACCCTCGGGCTGGGCTACACCACCGGGGAGCTGTTTTTT.

This clonotype was observed a handful of times. The rearrangement joins TRBV6-1 to TRBJ1-6, with D tentatively TRBD1 (5 bases). CDR3 length: 16 residues. Trimming removed 6 bases from V and 3 bases from J, with 15 bases in between. The germline V gene encodes CDR1 MNHNS and CDR2 SASEGT. The chain's CDR3 is CASRNLGAGYNSPLHF. CDR3 in DNA: TGTGCCAGCAGGAACCTTGGGGCTGGCTATAATTCACCCCTCCACTTT.

This clonotype has ten or more counts. The chain uses TRBV29-1 and TRBJ2-3; 11 nucleotides line up with TRBD2. Per the germline V gene, CDR1 is SQVTM and CDR2 is ANQGSEA. Trimming took 2 bases from V and 4 from J; bases not matched to a gene: 8. CDR3 length equals 16 residues. CDR3 in amino acids: CSVESLTSGIADTQYF. Written as DNA, the CDR3 is TGCAGCGTTGAATCCCTGACTAGCGGGATAGCAGATACGCAGTATTTT.

A few counts support this clonotype. The V call is TRBV9, the J call TRBJ2-1; TRBD2 is a possible D gene (5 bases). Germline loops: CDR1 SGDLS, CDR2 YYNGEE. The CDR3 has 12 amino acids. V was pared by 4 bases and J by 8 bases, with 10 bases between. The chain's CDR3 is CASSFSADEQFF. The CDR3 DNA follows: TGTGCCAGCAGCTTTAGCGCTGATGAGCAGTTCTTC.

This sequence joins TRBV27 and TRBJ1-2; D gene ambiguous. CDR3 size: 16 residues. V was pared by 3 bases and J by 5 bases, with 19 bases between. Germline V gives CDR1 MNHEY, CDR2 SMNVEV (reference sequence). The CDR3 nucleotides are TGTGCCAGCAGTTTTGGCAGGCGCCCTTACATTTATGGCTACACCTTC. Encoded protein: CASSFGRRPYIYGYTF.

At least ten counts were recorded for this clonotype. The chain has TRBV13 and TRBJ1-1; no firm D call. The germline V gene encodes CDR1 PRHDT and CDR2 FYEKMQ (reference sequence). The CDR3 totals 11 residues. V gave up 0 bases and J gave up 9 bases, with 5 bases separating them. The CDR3 sequence: CASSLGQKAFF. CDR3 coding DNA: TGTGCCAGCAGCTTAGGGCAGAAAGCTTTCTTT.

This clonotype was counted a few times. This chain uses TRBV5-1 with TRBJ2-7, with TRBD2 matching over 7 bases. J gave up 1 base and V 3 bases, and 7 bases lay outside the gene matches. The CDR3 contains 15 residues. Germline CDR1 is SGHRS and CDR2 is YFSETQ. CDR3 in amino acids: CASSYLSGKSYEQYF. The CDR3 nucleotides read TGCGCCAGCAGCTACCTAAGCGGGAAATCCTACGAGCAGTACTTC.

The V call is TRBV28, the J call TRBJ2-7; TRBD1 agrees at 8 bases. The V gene end was trimmed by 3 bases and the J gene end by 3 bases; junction bases not matched to a gene: 7. Germline CDR1 and CDR2: MDHEN and SYDVKM. CDR3 length equals 15 residues. CDR3 loop: CASSFGRGLGYEQYF. The CDR3 nucleotides are TGTGCCAGCAGTTTCGGCAGGGGGCTGGGCTACGAGCAGTACTTC.

Only a few counts were recorded for this clonotype. The gene calls are TRBV20-1 and TRBJ2-3; TRBD1 is a possible D gene (6 bases). This CDR3 has 13 amino acids. Germline V lookup: CDR1 DFQATT, CDR2 SNEGSKA (reference sequence). The CDR3 sequence is CAPRGSGTDTQYF. Here the CDR3 DNA reads TGCGCACCAAGGGGGTCAGGCACAGATACGCAGTATTTT.

In its sample, this clonotype was seen many times. The chain couples TRBV20-1 to TRBJ2-1; 15 positions agree with TRBD2. CDR1 is DFQATT and CDR2 is SNEGSKA in the germline V gene (reference sequence). V lost 2 bases to trimming and J lost 7 bases; unmatched junction nucleotides: 6. This CDR3 comprises 16 residues. CDR3 region: CSARPLGLAGGNEQFF. CDR3 DNA: TGCAGTGCTAGACCCCTTGGACTAGCGGGAGGGAATGAGCAGTTCTTC.